The clone carrying this TCR beta chain was recorded many times. Next came a second PCR, run for about 6 to 11 cycles, which used a sample-barcoded 5' primer along with a J-beta primer mix. TCRdb processed the 5' RACE reads anew with MiXCR; each CDR3 protein has one entry. The sample carries roughly 550,000 distinct CDR3 sequences, approximately 25% recorded once. Trimming took off 1 base at V and 4 bases at J, with 12 bases between the two ends. The CDR3 sequence is 15 residues long. Germline V gene sequence: CDR1 LGHNA, CDR2 YSLEER. The data were taken from a study of blood T cells in healthy people across ages. The same specimen was also included in a second study, on T cells of mothers and their children. That report notes: Donation involved a few healthy Caucasian mothers and the six children that they had. M1S, a second-PCR primer, added sample barcodes and 2-4 random nucleotides. Each mother gave over 8 million TCR beta CDR3 reads; each child, several million.

Sequenced material: blood. The J gene is TRBJ2-3, the V gene TRBV4-3; a weak D match, TRBD2 (5 bases). This clonotype was obtained from a boy aged 10-17 years in good health. CDR3 DNA sequence: TGCGCCAGCAGCCAAGTTACGGGGATGGCAGATACGCAGTATTTT. Its protein product is CASSQVTGMADTQYF.